The TCR beta chain described here comes from a study of blood T cell repertoires in COVID-19. Cohorts were determined from participant-reported clinical history. Each recovered donor of Cohort 3 presented with two negative PCRs, clearance, or symptom resolution. Data came from immunoSEQ multiplex PCR; TCRdb stores just in-frame clones and leaves some out. The sample carries hundreds of thousands of clones, roughly nine tenths recorded once. Germline CDR1 reads ENHRY; CDR2 reads SYGVKD. The CDR3 loop spans 12 amino acids. V was trimmed by 10 bases and J by 3 bases, leaving 9 bases between them. The sequence was obtained from a man between 60 and 75 years old who had recovered from COVID-19. The source material was PBMCs or T cells enriched from blood (not recorded which). The J gene is TRBJ1-4, the V gene TRBV10-3; D perhaps matches TRBD1 (6 bases). CDR3 loop: CATGQSNEKLFF. For the CDR3, the DNA is TGTGCCACCGGACAGTCTAATGAAAAACTGTTTTTT.